This T cell receptor (beta chain) was obtained from a study of CD8+CD57+ T cells in acquired aplastic anemia. At the level of the study: Recorded DNA amounts for sorted CD4+ and CD8+ cells had an average of around 3.4 ug.

TCR beta VDJ combinations and CDR3 sequences were profiled from genomic DNA. TCRdb analysed the reads with MiXCR anew, one entry per CDR3 protein. The sample yields just over 200,000 distinct CDR3 sequences, 50% to 70% seen once. As for this clonotype: Its antigen is still unknown.

Patients included in sequencing had previously demonstrated CD8+CD57+ cell expansion by flow cytometry. The patients, all of them, had severe acquired aplastic anemia. The blood sampling took place in patients who had so far received no therapy. The study's findings and limits: Some 29 CD8+ CDR3 sequences were shared between patients and controls.

The clonotype originates from a human donor with aplastic anemia. Sequencing was performed on sorted CD4+, CD8+, or CD8+CD57+ T cells (not recorded which) from PBMCs.

CDR3 protein: CASAPGGTYEQYF. CDR3 DNA sequence: TGCGCCAGCGCCCCTGGAGGAACCTACGAGCAGTACTTC. The chain recombines TRBV5-1 with TRBJ2-7, with a tentative D call TRBD2 (5 bases). This CDR3 is built from 13 residues. V gave up 7 bases and J gave up 2 bases, with 13 bases separating them. The V gene's germline CDR1 is SGHRS and CDR2 YFSETQ.